This T cell receptor (beta chain) comes out of a study of cytomegalovirus exposure and HLA in healthy donors. Study-wide background: An early data release held approximately 80 million unique TCRs from HLA-typed donors.

The PCR contained 60 Vbeta and 13 Jbeta primers. TCRdb's table, derived via immunoSEQ multiplex PCR, lists solely in-frame clones and lacks some. The sample gives roughly 55,000 clones, roughly four fifths of which show up once; about 2.5% is in the top ten. For this clone: Its target is not known.

The CDR3 runs to 15 residues. CDR1 MNHNS and CDR2 SASEGT come from the germline V gene. V shed 2 bases and J shed 2 bases, with 12 bases lying between them. General observations from the study: The productive fraction for most TCR beta V segments was about 87% or about 30% in an earlier analysis.

This chain connects TRBV6-1 to TRBJ1-1, with a possible D match to TRBD1 (5 bases). Material: PBMCs. The clonotype comes from a boy younger than 18 in good health and CMV-seropositive. The CDR3 is CASSERGVPNTEAFF. CDR3 DNA sequence: TGTGCCAGCAGTGAAAGGGGCGTGCCAAACACTGAAGCTTTCTTT.